This T cell receptor (beta chain) was identified in a study of cytomegalovirus exposure and HLA in healthy donors. PCR amplification relied on 60 Vbeta primers (plus 13 Jbeta primers). Generated by immunoSEQ multiplex PCR, the TCRdb table keeps only in-frame clones and is missing some. Counted here are more than 100,000 clones, roughly 89% occurring once; the ten biggest clones make up under 6.5%. Germline CDR1 MDHEN, CDR2 SYDVKM. The CDR3 contains 14 residues. Trimming at V came to 3 bases and at J to 7 bases, leaving 6 bases not matched to a gene. Sequencing was done on a sample of PBMCs. The chain employs TRBV28 and TRBJ2-7, with 10 bases lining up with TRBD1. The clonotype was recovered from a woman in her 30s in good health and CMV-seronegative. CDR3 DNA sequence: TGTGCCAGCAGTTTGACAGGGGGCGGGGGTGAGCAGTACTTC. This encodes CASSLTGGGGEQYF.